This TCR beta chain was retrieved from a study of PD-1 blockade in classical Hodgkin lymphoma. General study results and limits: CD4+ but not CD8+ TCR diversity rose significantly by C4D1. Repertoire difference causes, possibly disease activity or prior therapy, remain undefined.

About this clone: As yet, its antigen is unknown.

Using immunoSEQ multiplex PCR, the repertoire was profiled, and TCRdb retains in-frame clones only, with some absent. The data hold roughly 90,000 clones, with over 80% observed a single time. Germline CDR1 and CDR2: LNHDA and SQIVND (reference sequence). The CDR3 runs to 14 residues. The V end lost 5 bases, the J end lost 2 bases, and 10 bases lay between the germline ends. The time point denotes: cycle 4 day 1 (C4D1), after six to seven weeks of nivolumab. Autologous stem cell transplantation was followed by relapse in every patient, and brentuximab vedotin exposure varied. Sequencing used peripheral blood mononuclear cells (PBMCs), obtained before the fourth cycle of nivolumab. The J gene is TRBJ2-1, the V gene TRBV19; weak D call: TRBD2 (6 bases). This TCR was sampled from a human donor with classical Hodgkin lymphoma. The CDR3, as DNA: TGTGCCAGTAGTGGCGGCGGGACCTACAATGAGCAGTTCTTC. This gives the protein CASSGGGTYNEQFF. Drawing the rest from reference TRBV19 and TRBJ2-1, the complete variable domain is DGGITQSPKYLFRKEGQNVTLSCEQNLNHDAMYWYRQDPGQGLRLIYYSQIVNDFQKGDIAEGYSVSREKKESFPLTVTSAQKNPTAFYLCASSGGGTYNEQFFGPGTRLTVL.